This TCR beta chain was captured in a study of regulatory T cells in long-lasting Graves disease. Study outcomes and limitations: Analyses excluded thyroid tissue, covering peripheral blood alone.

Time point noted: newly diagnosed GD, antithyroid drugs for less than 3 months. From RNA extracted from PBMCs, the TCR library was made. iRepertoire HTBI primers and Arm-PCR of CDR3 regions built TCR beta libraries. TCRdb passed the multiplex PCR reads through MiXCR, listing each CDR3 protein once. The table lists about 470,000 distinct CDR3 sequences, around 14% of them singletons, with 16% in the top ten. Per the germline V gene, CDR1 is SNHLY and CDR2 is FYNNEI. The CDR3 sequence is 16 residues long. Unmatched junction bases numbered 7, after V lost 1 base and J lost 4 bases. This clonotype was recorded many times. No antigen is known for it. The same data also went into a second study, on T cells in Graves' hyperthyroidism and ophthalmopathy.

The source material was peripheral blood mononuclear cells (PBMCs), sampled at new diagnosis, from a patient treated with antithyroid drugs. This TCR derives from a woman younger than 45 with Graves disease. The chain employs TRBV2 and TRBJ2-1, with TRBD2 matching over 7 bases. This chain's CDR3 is CASSEEGTTIYNEQFF. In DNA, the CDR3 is TGTGCCAGCAGTGAAGAAGGGACTACAATTTACAATGAGCAGTTCTTC.